The 3 T cell receptor beta chains given below trace back to one sample, sequenced in a study of OX40 agonist ivuxolimab in advanced cancers. Generated by immunoSEQ multiplex PCR, the TCRdb table keeps only in-frame clones and is missing some. Among tens of thousands of clones listed, around 84% were seen once. Sequencing was performed on CD4+ or CD8+ T cells sorted from blood, taken in a trial of the OX40 agonist ivuxolimab. Receptors were obtained from an adult with an advanced solid tumor such as melanoma, head and neck, liver or kidney cancer.

The chain joins TRBV5-4 to TRBJ2-1, with D unresolved. V lost 3 bases, J lost 9 bases, and 13 bases lay in between. Germline loops: CDR1 SGHNT, CDR2 YYREEE (reference sequence). The CDR3 sequence is 13 residues long. The CDR3 protein is CASSSQGPIEQFF. CDR3 DNA sequence: TGTGCCAGCAGCTCCCAAGGGCCTATTGAGCAGTTCTTC.

The chain employs TRBV5-4 and TRBJ1-4, with 7 bases identical to TRBD1. The V gene's germline CDR1 is SGHNT and CDR2 YYREEE (reference sequence). The trim removed 2 bases at V and 3 bases at J, leaving 7 bases unmatched. This CDR3 contains 16 residues. The CDR3 DNA follows: TGTGCCAGCAGCTTTGGAGGGGGCAGTGCTAATGAAAAACTGTTTTTT. Translation gives CASSFGGGSANEKLFF.

This clone has only a few counts. The CDR3 region is CASSLTGRETQYF. The CDR3 DNA reads TGTGCCAGCAGCTTAACAGGGCGGGAGACCCAGTACTTC. The chain uses TRBV13 and TRBJ2-5, with D possibly TRBD1 on 6 matching bases. Trimming took off 2 bases at V and 5 bases at J, with 9 bases between the two ends. Germline CDR1 reads PRHDT; CDR2 reads FYEKMQ (reference sequence). The CDR3 is made up of 13 amino acids.